The T cell receptor beta chain described here comes from a study of radiotherapy plus CTLA-4 blockade in lung cancer (dated by TCRdb to 2016 to 2019). With respect to the entire study: Among enrolled patients, about 19% had an objective response and approximately 30% reached disease control.

The receptor library was made with the immunoSEQ multiplex PCR assay. TCRdb provides this immuneACCESS table in a form limited to in-frame rearrangements. Some clones are lacking; in checked studies, under half of them reflect an unresolved V gene, and why the rest are absent is not known. This sample lists about 66,000 clones; approximately 83% were detected once. The biggest ten clones account for about 4% of the sample. There are 13 amino acids in the CDR3, from cysteine to phenylalanine inclusive. The read is trimmed to its CDR3 DNA, 39 bases read in frame from base 1. The germline V gene sets CDR1 to SNHLY and CDR2 to FYNNEI. Trimming costs V 4 bases and J 0 bases, and their ends lie 6 bases apart. On this clone itself: The target of this receptor is not known. Qualities for individual bases were not recorded, and no much larger clone is one base off.

Results and caveats for the whole study, not just this receptor: After treatment with radiotherapy and ipilimumab, TCR clones that originated in tumors expanded in peripheral blood. Increased serum interferon-beta after radiation, together with early dynamic changes in blood T cell clones, were reported to be the strongest predictors of response.

The study tested focal radiation therapy combined with CTLA-4 blockade (ipilimumab) in patients with chemo-refractory metastatic non-small-cell lung cancer. The receptor was isolated from a human donor with non-small cell lung cancer who had a partial response to radiotherapy plus ipilimumab. The chain joins TRBV2 to TRBJ1-1; the D gene is not confidently resolved. The source material was peripheral blood, sampled from a patient treated with radiotherapy plus ipilimumab. Here the CDR3 is given as CASSVDMNTEAFF. The nucleotides are TGTGCCAGCAGTGTTGACATGAACACTGAAGCTTTCTTT.